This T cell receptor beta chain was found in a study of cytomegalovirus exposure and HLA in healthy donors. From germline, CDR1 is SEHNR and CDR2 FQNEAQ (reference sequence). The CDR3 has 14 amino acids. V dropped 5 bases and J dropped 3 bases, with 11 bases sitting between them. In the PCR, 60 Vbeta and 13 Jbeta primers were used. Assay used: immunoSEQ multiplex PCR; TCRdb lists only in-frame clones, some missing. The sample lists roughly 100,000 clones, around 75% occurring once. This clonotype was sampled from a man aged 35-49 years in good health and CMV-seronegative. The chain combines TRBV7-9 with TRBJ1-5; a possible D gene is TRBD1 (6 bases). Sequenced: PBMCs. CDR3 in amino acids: CASSTGSPNQPQHF. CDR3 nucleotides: TGTGCCAGCAGCACAGGGTCCCCCAATCAGCCCCAGCATTTT.